These 32 T cell receptor beta chains were all obtained from the same sample, sequenced in a study of OX40 agonist ivuxolimab in advanced cancers. Assay: immunoSEQ multiplex PCR; the TCRdb copy retains only in-frame clones and omits some. The data show roughly 25,000 clones, with more than 70% seen just once and 11% to 15% held by the top ten. Specimen: CD4+ or CD8+ T cells sorted from blood, collected in a trial of the OX40 agonist ivuxolimab. The receptors originated from an adult with an advanced solid tumor such as melanoma, head and neck, liver or kidney cancer.

This clone was recorded once. The chain couples TRBV2 to TRBJ1-3; D is ambiguous. Between the trimmed V and J ends, which lost 9 bases and 0 bases, there was a span of 9 bases. Germline V lookup: CDR1 SNHLY, CDR2 FYNNEI. The CDR3 has 13 residues. CDR3 in amino acids: CARKEDSGNTIYF. CDR3 nucleotide sequence: TGTGCCAGAAAAGAAGACTCTGGAAACACCATATATTTT.

The genes are TRBV5-1 and TRBJ1-1, with 7 bases aligning to TRBD1. V lost 0 bases to trimming and J lost 0 bases; unmatched junction nucleotides: 2. Germline V gene lookup returns CDR1 SGHRS and CDR2 YFSETQ. The CDR3 runs 15 residues. The chain's CDR3 is CASSLAGQLNTEAFF. The DNA of the CDR3 is TGCGCCAGCAGCTTGGCGGGACAGTTGAACACTGAAGCTTTCTTT.

The chain links TRBV6-5 to TRBJ1-6; tentative D call: TRBD1 (5 bases). CDR3 size: 15 residues. Trimming left V 0 bases short and J 8 bases short, with 11 bases between. Germline CDR1 and CDR2: MNHEY and SVGAGI. CDR3 sequence reads: CASSYSAGKHSPLHF. Here the CDR3 DNA reads TGTGCCAGCAGTTACTCTGCAGGGAAACATTCACCCCTCCACTTT.

The chain employs TRBV5-4 and TRBJ1-2; the D is unclear. Trimming removed 4 bases from V and 5 bases from J, with 15 bases in between. CDR3 length: 14 residues. From germline, CDR1 is SGHNT and CDR2 YYREEE (reference sequence). The CDR3 DNA reads as TGTGCCAGCAGCCACCGGGATTTTAGTTATGGCTACACCTTC. The encoded protein is CASSHRDFSYGYTF.

The chain joins TRBV7-7 to TRBJ2-2, with D tentatively TRBD2 (5 bases). The germline V and J ends were trimmed by 9 bases and 6 bases, with 17 bases remaining between them. The germline gives CDR1 SSHAT, CDR2 FNYEAQ (reference sequence). The CDR3 has 14 residues. The CDR3 sequence is CARLLGKFSGELFF. The CDR3 DNA reads as TGTGCCAGGCTACTAGGAAAATTTTCCGGGGAGCTGTTTTTT.

This clone was recorded a few times. This chain connects TRBV27 to TRBJ1-5; D remains unclear. Germline CDR1 MNHEY, CDR2 SMNVEV (reference sequence). Trimming removed 2 bases at V and 4 bases at J, with 6 bases between. The CDR3 length is 13 residues. Here the CDR3 DNA reads TGTGCCAGCAGTTTACACGGGAATCAGCCCCAGCATTTT. Its protein product is CASSLHGNQPQHF.

The V and J genes are TRBV5-1 and TRBJ2-5; TRBD1 matches at 12 bases. V shed 2 bases, J shed 5 bases, and the junction held 7 bases outside the gene matches. CDR3 length: 16 residues. Germline loops: CDR1 SGHRS, CDR2 YFSETQ. The CDR3 loop is CASSFPGQGAQETQYF. DNA of the CDR3: TGCGCCAGCAGCTTCCCGGGACAGGGGGCGCAGGAGACCCAGTACTTC. The full variable domain, with the rest looked up from reference TRBV5-1 and TRBJ2-5, is KAGVTQTPRYLIKTRGQQVTLSCSPISGHRSVSWYQQTPGQGLQFLFEYFSETQRNKGNFPGRFSGRQFSNSRSEMNVSTLELGDSALYLCASSFPGQGAQETQYFGPGTRLLVL.

The J gene is TRBJ2-3, the V gene TRBV28, with no clear D. The ends were cut back, 1 base at V and 7 bases at J, with 12 bases in the middle. CDR3 length: 14 amino acids. Germline V lookup: CDR1 MDHEN, CDR2 SYDVKM. CDR3 bases: TGTGCCAGCAGTTTATCGAACGAAGGGAATACGCAGTATTTT. Translated: CASSLSNEGNTQYF.

The chain recombines TRBV5-4 with TRBJ1-2; 7 nucleotides line up with TRBD1. The J segment lost 2 bases and the V segment lost 1 base, leaving 5 bases of the junction unmatched. The CDR3 sequence is 15 residues long. Germline V CDR1 and CDR2: SGHNT, YYREEE (reference sequence). The DNA for the CDR3 is TGTGCCAGCAGCTTGTCGATGACAGGGAACTATGGCTACACCTTC. This gives the protein CASSLSMTGNYGYTF. Complete variable domain (other parts from reference TRBV5-4 and TRBJ1-2): ETGVTQSPTHLIKTRGQQVTLRCSSQSGHNTVSWYQQALGQGPQFIFQYYREEENGRGNFPPRFSGLQFPNYSSELNVNALELDDSALYLCASSLSMTGNYGYTFGSGTRLTVV.

This clone occurred a few times. This chain links TRBV7-9 with TRBJ2-5, with D tentatively TRBD1 (6 bases). The V end was cut by 5 bases, the J end by 4 bases, with 14 bases between. Germline CDR1 reads SEHNR; CDR2 reads FQNEAQ (reference sequence). The CDR3 has 14 residues. The CDR3 bases are TGTGCCAGCAGCATAACAAACAGGGTAGAGACCCAGTACTTC. It specifies CASSITNRVETQYF.

The rearrangement links TRBV28 to TRBJ1-5, with 12 positions matching TRBD1. The CDR3 contains 16 residues. Germline values: CDR1 MDHEN, CDR2 SYDVKM. V shed 6 bases and J 4 bases; nucleotides not matched to a gene: 7. This CDR3 is CASSAGTGGWNQPQHF. In DNA form, the CDR3 reads TGTGCCAGCAGCGCCGGGACAGGGGGCTGGAATCAGCCCCAGCATTTT. Variable domain in full (rest from reference TRBV28 and TRBJ1-5): DVKVTQSSRYLVKRTGEKVFLECVQDMDHENMFWYRQDPGLGLRLIYFSYDVKMKEKGDIPEGYSVSREKKERFSLILESASTNQTSMYLCASSAGTGGWNQPQHFGDGTRLSIL.

The chain carries TRBV4-2 and TRBJ2-5; the match to TRBD2 covers 13 bases. CDR3 length equals 14 residues. V shed 3 bases and J 5 bases; nucleotides not matched to a gene: 0. Per germline, CDR1 LGHNA and CDR2 YNFKEQ. CDR3 region: CASSQGLAGETQYF. The CDR3 DNA follows: TGTGCCAGCAGCCAGGGACTAGCGGGGGAGACCCAGTACTTC.

Concerning this clone itself: The sample contains more than one DNA sequence encoding this CDR3. The V and J genes are TRBV15 and TRBJ2-7, with D possibly being TRBD1 or TRBD2 (5 bases each). The CDR3 runs to 15 residues. Germline V gene sequence: CDR1 LNHNV, CDR2 YYDKDF (reference sequence). Between the trimmed V and J ends, which lost 0 bases and 0 bases, there was a span of 9 bases. CDR3 protein: CATSRDWGPSYEQYF. The CDR3 nucleotides read TGTGCCACCAGCAGAGATTGGGGACCCTCCTACGAGCAGTACTTC.

V is TRBV5-1 and J is TRBJ2-7; TRBD2 matches 15 bases. Per the germline V gene, CDR1 is SGHRS and CDR2 is YFSETQ. The CDR3 is 16 amino acids. The ends lost 4 bases at V and 3 bases at J; junction bases unmatched: 5. CDR3 protein: CASSGGTSGGFYEQYF. DNA of the CDR3: TGCGCCAGCAGCGGAGGGACTAGCGGGGGGTTCTACGAGCAGTACTTC.

The chain carries TRBV6-5 and TRBJ1-3, with D possibly being TRBD1 (5 bases). Germline V gives CDR1 MNHEY, CDR2 SVGAGI. Trimming left V 5 bases short and J 4 bases short, with 15 bases between. The CDR3 consists of 15 residues. CDR3 sequence reads: CASSRKQVQGNTIYF. CDR3 nucleotide sequence: TGTGCCAGCAGTCGAAAACAGGTTCAAGGAAACACCATATATTTT.

This clone was counted between two and nine times. This chain's CDR3 is CASSQGQSNQPQHF. The CDR3 nucleotides read TGCGCCAGCAGCCAAGGACAGAGCAATCAGCCCCAGCATTTT. The chain combines TRBV4-1 with TRBJ1-5; TRBD1 is a possible D gene (5 bases). Trimming took off 1 base at V and 1 base at J, with 5 bases between the two ends. Germline V gene data show CDR1 as MGHRA and CDR2 as YSYEKL. The CDR3 runs 14 residues.

The V and J genes are TRBV29-1 and TRBJ1-1; 10 positions agree with TRBD1. Germline assignment: CDR1 SQVTM and CDR2 ANQGSEA. The CDR3 contains 14 residues. The ends lost 5 bases at V and 5 bases at J; junction bases unmatched: 8. The CDR3 loop reads CSVRQGARGTEAFF. CDR3 bases: TGCAGCGTTCGACAGGGGGCGCGGGGAACTGAAGCTTTCTTT.

The rearrangement links TRBV9 to TRBJ1-5; 8 bases fit TRBD1. The CDR3 is made up of 15 amino acids. Looked up from germline, CDR1 is SGDLS and CDR2 is YYNGEE. V lost 4 bases and J lost 11; bases outside the gene matches: 14. The CDR3 spells CASSPGVGQGGAQHF. The CDR3 DNA reads as TGTGCCAGCAGCCCGGGGGTAGGACAGGGAGGGGCCCAGCATTTT.

The J gene is TRBJ1-2, the V gene TRBV10-2; perhaps TRBD1 as D (5 bases). Trimming removed 6 bases from V and 8 bases from J, with 16 bases in between. From germline, CDR1 is WSHSY and CDR2 SAAADI. CDR3 size: 13 residues. The CDR3 protein is CASSISGDQGYTF. As DNA, the CDR3 is TGCGCCAGCAGCATTTCGGGGGATCAGGGCTACACCTTC.

This chain links TRBV5-1 with TRBJ1-5; D gene ambiguous. The CDR3 length is 15 residues. V lost 5 bases, J lost 3 bases, and 15 bases lay in between. CDR1 and CDR2 (germline): SGHRS, YFSETQ. CDR3 bases: TGCGCCAGCAGTTCGGACGGTCTTAACAATCAGCCCCAGCATTTT. It translates to CASSSDGLNNQPQHF.

This chain joins TRBV6-5 and TRBJ2-5; D gene uncertain. V was trimmed by 0 bases and J by 4 bases, leaving 9 bases between them. There are 14 residues in the CDR3. Looked up from germline, CDR1 is MNHEY and CDR2 is SVGAGI. The CDR3 loop is CASSYSSPRETQYF. As DNA, the CDR3 is TGTGCCAGCAGTTACTCGAGCCCCCGAGAGACCCAGTACTTC.

V gene TRBV7-2 combines with J gene TRBJ2-3, with 11 positions matching TRBD1. The V and J ends lost 6 bases and 2 bases, in that order; junction bases with no gene match: 1. The CDR3 length is 14 residues. Germline-derived CDR1 and CDR2 are SGHTA and FQGNSA. This CDR3 reads CASRGQGATDTQYF. Written as DNA, the CDR3 is TGTGCCAGCAGAGGACAGGGGGCCACAGATACGCAGTATTTT.

The J gene is TRBJ1-1, the V gene TRBV18, with TRBD1 identical over 9 bases. Germline V gene data show CDR1 as KGHSH and CDR2 as LQKENI. The CDR3 runs to 16 residues. V gave up 5 bases and J gave up 0 bases; unmatched junction bases: 7. CDR3 protein: CASSSRDRALNTEAFF. The CDR3 bases are TGTGCCAGCTCATCCCGGGACAGGGCATTGAACACTGAAGCTTTCTTT. The whole variable domain, filled in from reference TRBV18 and TRBJ1-1, reads NAGVMQNPRHLVRRRGQEARLRCSPMKGHSHVYWYRQLPEEGLKFMVYLQKENIIDESGMPKERFSAEFPKEGPSILRIQQVVRGDSAAYFCASSSRDRALNTEAFFGQGTRLTVV.

This clone was detected only once. The chain couples TRBV11-2 to TRBJ2-7; D is unresolved. Germline CDR1 reads SGHAT; CDR2 reads FQNNGV. CDR3 length equals 14 residues. The V gene lost 7 bases and the J gene lost 2 bases, with 15 bases spanning the gap. DNA for the CDR3: TGTGCCAGCACCCGGTCGGTGTTCCCCTACGAGCAGTACTTC. It yields the protein CASTRSVFPYEQYF.

The genes are TRBV7-6 and TRBJ2-7, with a weak D call TRBD2 (6 bases). From germline, CDR1 is SGHVS and CDR2 FNYEAQ. The CDR3 has 16 residues. Trimming stripped 6 bases from V and 7 bases from J, with 25 bases between. The CDR3 loop is CASSPGLGSGSGEQYF. The DNA for the CDR3 is TGTGCCAGCAGTCCTGGACTCGGCAGCGGGTCGGGAGAGCAGTACTTC. Full variable domain (outside the CDR3, taken from reference TRBV7-6 and TRBJ2-7): GAGVSQSPRYKVTKRGQDVALRCDPISGHVSLYWYRQALGQGPEFLTYFNYEAQQDKSGLPNDRFSAERPEGSISTLTIQRTEQRDSAMYRCASSPGLGSGSGEQYFGPGTRLTVT.

This chain joins TRBV2 and TRBJ2-7; a weak D match, TRBD1 (5 bases). Germline CDR1 and CDR2: SNHLY and FYNNEI. The CDR3 runs to 13 residues. The V end lost 6 bases, the J end lost 10 bases, and 19 bases lay between the germline ends. In DNA, the CDR3 is TGTGCCAGCAGCCCCCCTTTACAGGCCGGACAGTACTTC. As protein: CASSPPLQAGQYF.

The CDR3 loop reads CASTPGGVEQYF. As DNA, the CDR3 is TGTGCCAGCACCCCTGGAGGGGTCGAGCAGTACTTC. The gene calls are TRBV7-2 and TRBJ2-7; D may be TRBD2 (6 bases). The germline gives CDR1 SGHTA, CDR2 FQGNSA. V lost 7 bases and J 6 bases, leaving 13 bases between the germline ends. The CDR3 has 12 amino acids. Full variable domain (rest looked up from reference TRBV7-2 and TRBJ2-7): GAGVSQSPSNKVTEKGKDVELRCDPISGHTALYWYRQSLGQGLEFLIYFQGNSAPDKSGLPSDRFSAERTGGSVSTLTIQRTQQEDSAVYLCASTPGGVEQYFGPGTRLTVT.

The chain uses TRBV11-2 and TRBJ1-6; D gene unclear. This CDR3 contains 16 residues. Trimming took off 5 bases at V and 6 bases at J, with 17 bases between the two ends. Germline CDR1 is SGHAT and CDR2 is FQNNGV. For the CDR3, the DNA is TGTGCCAGCAGCGACGGTTGGGGAAACGCTAATTCACCCCTCCACTTT. It specifies CASSDGWGNANSPLHF.

The chain couples TRBV11-2 to TRBJ2-1; D may match TRBD1 or TRBD2 (7 bases each). CDR3 length: 14 residues. Looked up from germline, CDR1 is SGHAT and CDR2 is FQNNGV. V gave up 2 bases and J gave up 7 bases, with 12 bases separating them. The CDR3 DNA is TGTGCCAGCAGCTTAAAGCAGGGGGGGAATGAGCAGTTCTTC. Amino acids: CASSLKQGGNEQFF.

This clone has just one count. The genes are TRBV10-3 and TRBJ2-4; TRBD2 matches 9 bases. CDR1 ENHRY and CDR2 SYGVKD come from the germline V gene. J was trimmed by 8 bases and V by 3 bases; bases with no gene match: 8. The CDR3 is 15 amino acids. CDR3 bases: TGTGCCATCAGTGAAACTGCGGGGGGGCGGGACATTCAGTACTTC. Residues: CAISETAGGRDIQYF.

The chain's CDR3 is CASSERAERAEAFF. The CDR3 DNA reads TGTGCCAGCAGTGAGCGGGCCGAAAGAGCTGAAGCTTTCTTT. The chain has TRBV6-1 and TRBJ1-1; D not resolved. Germline CDR1 is MNHNS and CDR2 is SASEGT. V lost 3 bases, J lost 6 bases, and 14 bases lay in between. The CDR3 extends over 14 amino acids.

V and J are TRBV7-9 and TRBJ1-2; 10 bases fit TRBD1. This CDR3 has 16 amino acids. The V and J ends lost 3 bases and 7 bases, in that order; junction bases with no gene match: 11. Germline V gene sequence: CDR1 SEHNR, CDR2 FQNEAQ (reference sequence). CDR3 region: CASSFGTGASGGGYTF. The CDR3 nucleotides are TGTGCCAGCAGCTTCGGGACAGGGGCCTCGGGGGGTGGCTACACCTTC. The full variable domain, with the rest looked up from reference TRBV7-9 and TRBJ1-2, is DTGVSQNPRHKITKRGQNVTFRCDPISEHNRLYWYRQTLGQGPEFLTYFQNEAQLEKSRLLSDRFSAERPKGSFSTLEIQRTEQGDSAMYLCASSFGTGASGGGYTFGSGTRLTVV.